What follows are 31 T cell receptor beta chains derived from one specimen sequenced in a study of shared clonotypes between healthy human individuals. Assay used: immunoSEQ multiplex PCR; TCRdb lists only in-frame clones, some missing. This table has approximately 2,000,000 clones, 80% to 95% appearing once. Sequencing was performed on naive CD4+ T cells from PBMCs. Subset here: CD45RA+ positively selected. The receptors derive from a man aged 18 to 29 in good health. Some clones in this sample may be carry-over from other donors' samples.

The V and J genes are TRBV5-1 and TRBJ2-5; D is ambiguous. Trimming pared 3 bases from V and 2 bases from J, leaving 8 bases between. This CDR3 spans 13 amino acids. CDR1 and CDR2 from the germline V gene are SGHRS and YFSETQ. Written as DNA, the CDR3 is TGCGCCAGCAGCTCGGCAGCACAAGAGACCCAGTACTTC. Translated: CASSSAAQETQYF.

CDR3 sequence reads: CSVVKGIGTSGLSSYEQYF. The DNA of the CDR3 is TGCAGCGTGGTAAAGGGGATCGGGACTAGCGGACTGAGCTCCTACGAGCAGTACTTC. The J gene is TRBJ2-7, the V gene TRBV29-1; 11 bases align to TRBD2. Germline V gives CDR1 SQVTM, CDR2 ANQGSEA. CDR3 length: 19 residues. The V gene end was trimmed by 6 bases and the J gene end by 0 bases; junction bases not matched to a gene: 19.

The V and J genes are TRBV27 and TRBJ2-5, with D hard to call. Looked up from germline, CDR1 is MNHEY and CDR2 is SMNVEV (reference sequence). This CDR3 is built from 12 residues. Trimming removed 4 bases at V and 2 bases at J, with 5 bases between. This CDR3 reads CASSWGQETQYF. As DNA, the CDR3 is TGTGCCAGCAGTTGGGGTCAAGAGACCCAGTACTTC.

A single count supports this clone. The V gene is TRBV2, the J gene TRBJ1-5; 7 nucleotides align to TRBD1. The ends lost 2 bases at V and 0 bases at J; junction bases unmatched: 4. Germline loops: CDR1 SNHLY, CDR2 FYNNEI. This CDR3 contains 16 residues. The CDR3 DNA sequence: TGTGCCAGCAGTGAACCCGGGACAGTTAGCAATCAGCCCCAGCATTTT. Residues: CASSEPGTVSNQPQHF.

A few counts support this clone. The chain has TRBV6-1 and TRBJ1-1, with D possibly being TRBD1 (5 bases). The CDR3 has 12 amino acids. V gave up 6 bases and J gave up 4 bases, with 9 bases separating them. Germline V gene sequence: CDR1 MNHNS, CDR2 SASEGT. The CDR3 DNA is TGTGCCAGCAGCCCAGGGAGCACTGAAGCTTTCTTT. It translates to CASSPGSTEAFF.

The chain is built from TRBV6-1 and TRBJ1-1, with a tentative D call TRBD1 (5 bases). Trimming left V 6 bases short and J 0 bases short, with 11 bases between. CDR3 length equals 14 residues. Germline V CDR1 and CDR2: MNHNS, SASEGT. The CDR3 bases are TGTGCCAGCAGCCCGACAGCGTTGAACACTGAAGCTTTCTTT. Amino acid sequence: CASSPTALNTEAFF.

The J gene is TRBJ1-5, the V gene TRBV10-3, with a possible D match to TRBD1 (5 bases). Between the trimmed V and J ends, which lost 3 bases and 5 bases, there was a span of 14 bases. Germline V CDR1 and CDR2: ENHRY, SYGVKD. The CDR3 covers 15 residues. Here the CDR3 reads CAISELGARDQPQHF. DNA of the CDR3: TGTGCCATCAGTGAACTCGGGGCGCGGGATCAGCCCCAGCATTTT.

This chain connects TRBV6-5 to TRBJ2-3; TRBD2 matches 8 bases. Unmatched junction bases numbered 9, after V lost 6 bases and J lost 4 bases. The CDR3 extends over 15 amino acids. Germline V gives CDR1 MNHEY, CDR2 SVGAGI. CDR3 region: CASSRSGGAADTQYF. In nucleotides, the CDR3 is TGTGCCAGCAGCCGGTCCGGGGGGGCGGCAGATACGCAGTATTTT.

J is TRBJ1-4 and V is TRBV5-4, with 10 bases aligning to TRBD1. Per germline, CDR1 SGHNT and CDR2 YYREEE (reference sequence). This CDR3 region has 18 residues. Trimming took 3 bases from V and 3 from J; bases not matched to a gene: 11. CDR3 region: CASSSPDRGRGANEKLFF. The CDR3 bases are TGTGCCAGCAGCTCCCCCGACAGGGGGCGCGGGGCTAATGAAAAACTGTTTTTT.

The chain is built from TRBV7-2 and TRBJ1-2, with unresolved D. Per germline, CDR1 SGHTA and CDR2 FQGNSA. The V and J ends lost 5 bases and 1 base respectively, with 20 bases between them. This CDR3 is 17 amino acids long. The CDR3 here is CASSGRGNIRDNYGYTF. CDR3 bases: TGTGCCAGCAGCGGAAGAGGCAACATTAGGGATAACTATGGCTACACCTTC.

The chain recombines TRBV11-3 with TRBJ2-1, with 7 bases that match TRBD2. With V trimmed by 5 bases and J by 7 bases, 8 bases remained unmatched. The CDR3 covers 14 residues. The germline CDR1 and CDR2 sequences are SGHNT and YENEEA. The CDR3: CASSPRTRENEQFF. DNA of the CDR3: TGTGCCAGCAGCCCCCGGACTAGGGAGAATGAGCAGTTCTTC.

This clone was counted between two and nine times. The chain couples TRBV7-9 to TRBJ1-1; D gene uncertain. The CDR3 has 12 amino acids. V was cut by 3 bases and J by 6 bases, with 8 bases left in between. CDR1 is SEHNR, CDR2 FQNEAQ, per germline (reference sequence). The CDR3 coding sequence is TGTGCCAGCAGCTTTACGGTCCCTGAAGCTTTCTTT. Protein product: CASSFTVPEAFF.

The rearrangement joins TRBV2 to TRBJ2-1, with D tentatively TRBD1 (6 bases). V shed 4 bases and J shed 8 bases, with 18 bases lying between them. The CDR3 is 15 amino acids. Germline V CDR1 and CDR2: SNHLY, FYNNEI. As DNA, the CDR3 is TGTGCCAGCAGTGTTCCCATTACCCAGGGGTATGAGCAGTTCTTC. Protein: CASSVPITQGYEQFF.

The CDR3 protein is CASSYSMGGRLETQYF. DNA of the CDR3: TGTGCCAGCAGTTACTCGATGGGAGGGCGGTTGGAGACCCAGTACTTC. The rearrangement links TRBV6-5 to TRBJ2-5; TRBD2 matches 7 bases. The CDR3 runs to 16 residues. V lost 0 bases, J lost 5 bases, and 9 bases stayed unmatched. Germline-derived CDR1 and CDR2 are MNHEY and SVGAGI.

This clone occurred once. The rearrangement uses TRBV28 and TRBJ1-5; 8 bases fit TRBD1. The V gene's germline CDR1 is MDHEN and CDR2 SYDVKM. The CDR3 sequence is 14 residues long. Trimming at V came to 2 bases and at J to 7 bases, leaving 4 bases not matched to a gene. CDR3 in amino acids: CASSLRTGRQPQHF. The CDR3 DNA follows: TGTGCCAGCAGTTTAAGGACAGGGAGACAGCCCCAGCATTTT.

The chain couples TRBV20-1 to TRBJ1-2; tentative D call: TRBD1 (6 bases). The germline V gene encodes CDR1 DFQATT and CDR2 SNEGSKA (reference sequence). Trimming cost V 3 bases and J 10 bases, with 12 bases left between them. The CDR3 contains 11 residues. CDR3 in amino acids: CSARVTGYYTF. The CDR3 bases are TGCAGTGCTAGGGTCACAGGGTACTACACCTTC.

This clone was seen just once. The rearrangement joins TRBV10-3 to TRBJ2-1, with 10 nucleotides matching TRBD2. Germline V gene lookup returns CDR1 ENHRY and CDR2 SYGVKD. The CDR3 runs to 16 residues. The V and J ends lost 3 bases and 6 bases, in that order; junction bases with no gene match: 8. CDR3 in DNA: TGTGCCATCAGTGACTTAGCGGGAGGCGGGGGCAATGAGCAGTTCTTC. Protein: CAISDLAGGGGNEQFF.

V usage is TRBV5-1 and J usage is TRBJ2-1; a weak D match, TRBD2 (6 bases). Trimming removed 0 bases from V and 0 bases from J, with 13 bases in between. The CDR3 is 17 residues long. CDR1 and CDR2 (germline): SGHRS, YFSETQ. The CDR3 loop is CASSLGWGGISYNEQFF. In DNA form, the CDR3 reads TGCGCCAGCAGCTTGGGCTGGGGCGGGATCTCCTACAATGAGCAGTTCTTC. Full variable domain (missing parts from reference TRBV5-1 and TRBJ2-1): KAGVTQTPRYLIKTRGQQVTLSCSPISGHRSVSWYQQTPGQGLQFLFEYFSETQRNKGNFPGRFSGRQFSNSRSEMNVSTLELGDSALYLCASSLGWGGISYNEQFFGPGTRLTVL.

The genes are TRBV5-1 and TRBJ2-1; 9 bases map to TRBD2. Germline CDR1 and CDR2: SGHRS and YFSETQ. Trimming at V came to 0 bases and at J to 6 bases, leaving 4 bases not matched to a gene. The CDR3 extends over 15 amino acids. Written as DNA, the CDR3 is TGCGCCAGCAGCTTGGGCGGGAGGGCCCTCAATGAGCAGTTCTTC. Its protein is CASSLGGRALNEQFF.

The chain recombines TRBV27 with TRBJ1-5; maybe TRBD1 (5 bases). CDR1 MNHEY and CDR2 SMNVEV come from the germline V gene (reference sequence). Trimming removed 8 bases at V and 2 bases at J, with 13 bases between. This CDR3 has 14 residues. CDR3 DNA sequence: TGTGCCAGCTCCCGGGGGGGTCGCAATCAGCCCCAGCATTTT. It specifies CASSRGGRNQPQHF.

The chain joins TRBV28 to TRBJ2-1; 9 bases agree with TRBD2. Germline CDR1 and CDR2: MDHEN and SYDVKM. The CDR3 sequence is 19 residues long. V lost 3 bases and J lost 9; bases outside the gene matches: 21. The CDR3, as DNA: TGTGCCAGCAGTTTCCACCATCTCGGGGGCGGGAGGGCTTTGGGTGAGCAGTTCTTC. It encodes CASSFHHLGGGRALGEQFF.

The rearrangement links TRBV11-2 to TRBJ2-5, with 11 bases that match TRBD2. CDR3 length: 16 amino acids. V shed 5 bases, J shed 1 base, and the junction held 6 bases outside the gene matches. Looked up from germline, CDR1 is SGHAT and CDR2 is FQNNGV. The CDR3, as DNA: TGTGCCAGCAGCCAAACTAGCGGGAGCGTCCAAGAGACCCAGTACTTC. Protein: CASSQTSGSVQETQYF. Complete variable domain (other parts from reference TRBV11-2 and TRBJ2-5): EAGVAQSPRYKIIEKRQSVAFWCNPISGHATLYWYQQILGQGPKLLIQFQNNGVVDDSQLPKDRFSAERLKGVDSTLKIQPAKLEDSAVYLCASSQTSGSVQETQYFGPGTRLLVL.

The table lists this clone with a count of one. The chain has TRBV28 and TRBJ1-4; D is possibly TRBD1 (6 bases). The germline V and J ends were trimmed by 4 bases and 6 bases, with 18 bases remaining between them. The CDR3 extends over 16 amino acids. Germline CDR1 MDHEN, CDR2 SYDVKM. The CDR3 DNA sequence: TGTGCCAGCAGTTCCCAGGGGAGGGGGGGACATGAAAAACTGTTTTTT. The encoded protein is CASSSQGRGGHEKLFF.

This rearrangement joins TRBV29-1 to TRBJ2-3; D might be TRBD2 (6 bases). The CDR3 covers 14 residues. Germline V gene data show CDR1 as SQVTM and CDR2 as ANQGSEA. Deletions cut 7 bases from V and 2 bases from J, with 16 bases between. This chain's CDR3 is CSAPAGRSTDTQYF. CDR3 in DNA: TGCAGCGCCCCCGCGGGACGCTCCACAGATACGCAGTATTTT.

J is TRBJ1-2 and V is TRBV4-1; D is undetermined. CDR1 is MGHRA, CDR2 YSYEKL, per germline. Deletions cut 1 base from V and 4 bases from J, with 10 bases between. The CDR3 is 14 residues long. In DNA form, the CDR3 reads TGCGCCAGCAGCCAAGTCCCGGGCCCCTATGGCTACACCTTC. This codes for CASSQVPGPYGYTF.

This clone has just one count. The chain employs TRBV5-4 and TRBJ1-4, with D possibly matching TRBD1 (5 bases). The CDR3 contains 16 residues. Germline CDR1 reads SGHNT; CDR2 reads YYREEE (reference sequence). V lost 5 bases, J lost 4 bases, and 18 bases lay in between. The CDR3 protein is CASSSGTDSFNEKLFF. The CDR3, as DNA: TGTGCCAGCAGTTCTGGGACCGATTCTTTTAATGAAAAACTGTTTTTT.

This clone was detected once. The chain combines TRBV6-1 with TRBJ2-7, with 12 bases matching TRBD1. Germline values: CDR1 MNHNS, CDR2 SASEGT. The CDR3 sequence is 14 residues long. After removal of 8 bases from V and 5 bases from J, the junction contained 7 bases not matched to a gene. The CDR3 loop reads CASCRDRGLDEQYF. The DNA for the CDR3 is TGTGCCAGCTGCCGGGACAGGGGGCTCGACGAGCAGTACTTC.

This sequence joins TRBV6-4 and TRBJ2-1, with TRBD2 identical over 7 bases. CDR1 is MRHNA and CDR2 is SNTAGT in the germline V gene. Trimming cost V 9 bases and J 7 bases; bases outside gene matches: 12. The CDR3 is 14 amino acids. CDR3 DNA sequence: TGTGCCAGTGCCGTGGGCGGGAGTTTAAATGAGCAGTTCTTC. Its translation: CASAVGGSLNEQFF.

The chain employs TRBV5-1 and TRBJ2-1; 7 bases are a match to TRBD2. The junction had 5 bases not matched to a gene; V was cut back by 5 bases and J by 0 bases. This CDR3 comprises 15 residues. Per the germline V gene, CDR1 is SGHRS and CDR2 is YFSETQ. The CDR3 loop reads CASRTLATSYNEQFF. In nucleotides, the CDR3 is TGCGCCAGCAGAACACTAGCGACCTCCTACAATGAGCAGTTCTTC.

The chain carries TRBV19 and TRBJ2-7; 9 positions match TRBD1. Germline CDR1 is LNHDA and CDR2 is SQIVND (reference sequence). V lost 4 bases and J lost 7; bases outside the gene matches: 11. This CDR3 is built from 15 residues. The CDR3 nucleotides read TGTGCCAGTAGTAGGACAACAGGGGGCGCGGAAGAGCAGTACTTC. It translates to CASSRTTGGAEEQYF.

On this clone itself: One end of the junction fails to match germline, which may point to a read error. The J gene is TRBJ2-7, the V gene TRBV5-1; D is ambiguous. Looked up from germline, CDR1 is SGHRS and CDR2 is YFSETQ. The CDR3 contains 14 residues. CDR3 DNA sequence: TGTGCCAGCAGCTTTCGCAGGACCCCCTACGAGCAGTACTTC. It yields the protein CASSFRRTPYEQYF.